The present entry profiles one T cell receptor beta chain with its context. What it recognizes is unknown. CDR1 SQVTM and CDR2 ANQGSEA come from the germline V gene. The CDR3 contains 13 residues. The V gene lost 4 bases and the J gene lost 6 bases, with 12 bases spanning the gap. Generation of TCR beta libraries employed quantitative 5'-RACE incorporating molecular barcodes. TCRdb passed the 5' RACE reads through MiXCR, listing each CDR3 protein once. The sample lists about 96,000 distinct CDR3 sequences, around 27% occurring once. The source of the sample is a study of CD8 T cells in ankylosing spondylitis. Study-level points and caveats: Clones tied to disease were said to be significantly enriched in matched ankylosing spondylitis synovial fluid. Seemingly distinctive of ankylosing spondylitis blood was a TCR beta motif formed by eight highly homologous variants. A CD8+ phenotype characterized the disease-linked clones, which were relatively rare in peripheral blood.

The V call is TRBV29-1, the J call TRBJ2-2, with D possibly being TRBD1 (5 bases). The TCR originated in a male donor with ankylosing spondylitis or in good health (not recorded which). The sample comprised blood, either unsorted or a sorted T cell fraction (not recorded which). CDR3 protein: CSVVLRVPGELFF. CDR3 DNA sequence: TGCAGCGTTGTTCTCAGGGTCCCCGGGGAGCTGTTTTTT.